Reported below is one TCR beta chain. Some clones are missing from TCRdb's copy, which holds only in-frame ones; the method was immunoSEQ multiplex PCR. Of approximately 270,000 clones listed, 70% to 90% are singletons. CDR3 length: 15 residues. V lost 6 bases, J lost 4 bases, and 10 bases stayed unmatched. Germline loops: CDR1 MNHEY, CDR2 SVGAGI. The data were taken from a study of blood T cell repertoires in COVID-19. Study at large: Samples taken during acute and convalescent COVID-19 were collected in the United States, Italy and Spain.

V gene TRBV6-5 combines with J gene TRBJ2-5, with 8 bases identical to TRBD1. The sequence was collected from a woman in her 30s who had recovered from COVID-19. The sequenced sample was PBMCs or T cells enriched from blood (not recorded which). The CDR3 bases are TGTGCCAGCAGGGACAGGGTAATTTTGGGAGAGACCCAGTACTTC. It encodes CASRDRVILGETQYF.